These 7 T cell receptor beta chains share one sample of origin, sequenced in a study of PD-L1 blockade in urothelial cancer. Libraries were prepared by immunoSEQ multiplex PCR; TCRdb keeps only in-frame clonotypes and omits some of them. The table records about 42,000 clones, roughly 77% of them present only once. This specimen consisted of PBMCs, obtained around atezolizumab (anti-PD-L1) treatment. Every receptor here comes from a man between 65 and 85 years old with urothelial cancer.

This chain connects TRBV5-1 to TRBJ2-1; TRBD1 agrees at 8 bases. Trimming removed 4 bases from V and 8 bases from J; junction bases left unmatched: 8. Germline loops: CDR1 SGHRS, CDR2 YFSETQ. The CDR3 covers 14 residues. The chain's CDR3 is CASSRADREDEQFF. The CDR3 bases are TGCGCCAGCAGCAGGGCGGACAGGGAGGATGAGCAGTTCTTC.

The chain is built from TRBV12-5 and TRBJ1-2, with 9 bases matching TRBD1. V dropped 1 base and J dropped 0; count of bases not matched to a gene: 9. The CDR3 is made up of 18 amino acids. CDR1 and CDR2 from the germline V gene are LGHNT and FRNRAP. CDR3 nucleotides: TGTGCTAGTGGTTTGGCCACAGGGGGCGCGATAGCTAACTATGGCTACACCTTC. Translating gives CASGLATGGAIANYGYTF. Variable domain in full (rest from reference TRBV12-5 and TRBJ1-2): DARVTQTPRHKVTEMGQEVTMRCQPILGHNTVFWYRQTMMQGLELLAYFRNRAPLDDSGMPKDRFSAEMPDATLATLKIQPSEPRDSAVYFCASGLATGGAIANYGYTFGSGTRLTVV.

The rearrangement uses TRBV7-9 and TRBJ2-5; D gene unclear. The V gene lost 2 bases and the J gene lost 4 bases, with 14 bases spanning the gap. CDR1 and CDR2 from the germline V gene are SEHNR and FQNEAQ (reference sequence). The CDR3 is 15 amino acids. CDR3 residues: CASSLPLDPAETQYF. The CDR3, as DNA: TGTGCCAGCAGCTTACCCCTAGACCCGGCAGAGACCCAGTACTTC.

V is TRBV6-4 and J is TRBJ2-2; D not resolved. Trimming took 5 bases from V and 0 from J, leaving 7 bases between them. The germline gives CDR1 MRHNA, CDR2 SNTAGT. This CDR3 is built from 14 residues. The CDR3 bases are TGTGCCAGCAGTCCCTCTTCGAACACCGGGGAGCTGTTTTTT. Encoded protein: CASSPSSNTGELFF.

The CDR3: CASSLASGAGANVLTF. CDR3 DNA: TGTGCCAGCAGCTTAGCATCAGGGGCTGGGGCCAACGTCCTGACTTTC. The rearrangement links TRBV7-2 to TRBJ2-6, with D perhaps TRBD1 (6 bases). The CDR3 length is 16 residues. Germline V gene sequence: CDR1 SGHTA, CDR2 FQGNSA. The ends were cut back, 0 bases at V and 2 bases at J, with 8 bases in the middle. Full variable domain (remainder filled in from reference TRBV7-2 and TRBJ2-6): GAGVSQSPSNKVTEKGKDVELRCDPISGHTALYWYRQSLGQGLEFLIYFQGNSAPDKSGLPSDRFSAERTGGSVSTLTIQRTQQEDSAVYLCASSLASGAGANVLTFGAGSRLTVL.

This chain uses TRBV5-1 with TRBJ2-1, with TRBD1 matching 8 bases. This CDR3 contains 14 residues. Unmatched junction bases numbered 9, after V lost 5 bases and J lost 8 bases. Germline V gene lookup returns CDR1 SGHRS and CDR2 YFSETQ. The CDR3 nucleotides read TGCGCCAGCAGGTTACAAGGACAGGGCCATGAGCAGTTCTTC. It codes for CASRLQGQGHEQFF.

CDR3 DNA sequence: TGTGCCAGTAGTAAACTGATGGGGACTGCCTACAATGAGCAGTTCTTC. Its protein is CASSKLMGTAYNEQFF. The V call is TRBV19, the J call TRBJ2-1; D is possibly TRBD2 (6 bases). V shed 4 bases and J shed 2 bases, with 15 bases lying between them. The CDR3 sequence is 16 residues long. Germline CDR1 LNHDA, CDR2 SQIVND (reference sequence).